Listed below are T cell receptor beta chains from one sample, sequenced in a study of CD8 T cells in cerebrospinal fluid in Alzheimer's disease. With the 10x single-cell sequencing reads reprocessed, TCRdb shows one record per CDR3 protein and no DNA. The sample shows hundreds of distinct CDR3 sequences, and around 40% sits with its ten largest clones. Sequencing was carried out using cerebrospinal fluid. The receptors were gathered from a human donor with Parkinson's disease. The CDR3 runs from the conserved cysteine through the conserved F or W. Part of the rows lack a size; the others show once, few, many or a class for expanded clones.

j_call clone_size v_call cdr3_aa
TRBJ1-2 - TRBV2 CASSPNYGYTF
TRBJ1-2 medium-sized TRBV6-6 CASSLSGVNYGYTF
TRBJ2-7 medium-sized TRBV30 CANWSAESYEQYF
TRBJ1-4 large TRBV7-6 CASSSGEEKLFF
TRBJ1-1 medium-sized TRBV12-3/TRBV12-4 CASSPLGRTEAFF
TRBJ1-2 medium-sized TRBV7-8 CASSLFRGLNYGYTF
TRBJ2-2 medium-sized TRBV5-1 CASSSRDEELFF
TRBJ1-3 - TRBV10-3 CAISSSDPIYF
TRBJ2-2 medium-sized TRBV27 CASSTGWVGELFF
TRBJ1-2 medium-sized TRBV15 CATSRGDPLDGYTF
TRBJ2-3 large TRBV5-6 CASSLGQLATQYF
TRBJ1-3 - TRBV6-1 CASRLRPADSGNTIYF
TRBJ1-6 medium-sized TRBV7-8 CASSLTRGLTSPLHF
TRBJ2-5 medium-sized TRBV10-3 CAISDGGGYQETQYF
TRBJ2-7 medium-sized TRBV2 CASMQGWEQYF
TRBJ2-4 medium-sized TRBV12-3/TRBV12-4 CASSARGTGGMAKNIQYF